This TCR beta chain was recovered during a study of T cell responses to AZD1222 COVID-19 vaccine. Study in general: It was second doses at about 4 or about 12 weeks that were pooled.

Study-wide points: Baseline seropositivity occurred in only a handful of AZD1222 recipients. A reported finding is that nearly half of spike-specific TCRs target unmutated variant regions. Possibly, clonal diversity was underestimated; donors were largely white British and included more females.

Measured with immunoSEQ multiplex PCR; TCRdb has only the in-frame clones, and not every one. The sample has 90,000 to 150,000 clones, 70% to 90% seen once; the top ten hold 8% to 9.5%. A word on this clone: Antigen unknown.

CDR3 length: 15 residues. Trimming removed 0 bases at V and 0 bases at J, with 6 bases between. Germline V gene data show CDR1 as KGHSH and CDR2 as LQKENI. The input for sequencing was peripheral blood, taken on day 0 of AZD1222 vaccination. The rearrangement joins TRBV18 to TRBJ1-3; the D is unclear. The sequence was obtained from an adult in good health. The CDR3 region has the DNA TGTGCCAGCTCACCACCGTGGGACTCTGGAAACACCATATATTTT. Amino acid sequence: CASSPPWDSGNTIYF.